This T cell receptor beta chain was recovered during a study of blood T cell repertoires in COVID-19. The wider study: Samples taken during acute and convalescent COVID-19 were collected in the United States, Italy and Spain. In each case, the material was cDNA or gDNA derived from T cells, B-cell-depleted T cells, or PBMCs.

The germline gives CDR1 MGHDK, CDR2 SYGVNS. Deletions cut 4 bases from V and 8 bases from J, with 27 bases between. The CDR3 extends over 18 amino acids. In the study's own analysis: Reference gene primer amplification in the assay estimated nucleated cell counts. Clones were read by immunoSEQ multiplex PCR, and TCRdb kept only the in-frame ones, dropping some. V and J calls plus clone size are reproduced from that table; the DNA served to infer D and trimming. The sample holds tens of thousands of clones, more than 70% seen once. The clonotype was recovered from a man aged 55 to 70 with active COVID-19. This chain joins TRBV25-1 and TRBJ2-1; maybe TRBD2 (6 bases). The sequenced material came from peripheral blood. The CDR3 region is CASSARLVGGGFRDEQFF. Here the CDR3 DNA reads TGTGCCAGCAGTGCCCGCCTAGTGGGGGGAGGCTTTAGGGATGAGCAGTTCTTC.